This TCR beta chain was captured by sequencing in a study of blood T cell repertoires in COVID-19. Study at large: COVID-19 samples, acute and convalescent, were from the United States, Italy and Spain.

Clones were sequenced by immunoSEQ multiplex PCR, and TCRdb holds only the in-frame ones, with some missing. The data show 200,000 to 300,000 clones, around 89% seen once. Germline V gene sequence: CDR1 MNHNS, CDR2 SASEGT. V was trimmed by 2 bases and J by 7 bases, leaving 11 bases between them. The CDR3 extends over 13 amino acids. Participant reports of clinical history set cohort assignment. This clonotype originated in a man aged 35 to 55 who had recovered from COVID-19. The sample comprised PBMCs or T cells enriched from blood (not recorded which). The gene calls are TRBV6-1 and TRBJ1-2; a possible D gene is TRBD1 (5 bases). CDR3 residues: CASSESYRIGYTF. The DNA for the CDR3 is TGTGCCAGCAGTGAATCATACAGGATTGGCTACACCTTC.